This T cell receptor beta chain was observed in a study of cytomegalovirus exposure and HLA in healthy donors. The primer mix had 60 Vbeta and 13 Jbeta primers. Sequencing was performed with immunoSEQ multiplex PCR; in TCRdb, only in-frame clones are kept and a portion is missing. Of about 91,000 clones detected, approximately 86% appear once; the ten largest clones hold roughly 9.2%. Study-wide results and caveats: Most subjects had HLA-A and HLA-B alleles reportedly predicted accurately by TCR beta sequences. The authors judged a highly shared variant cluster likely a sequencing artifact. A prior analysis recorded that most TCR beta V segments were productive about 87% or about 30% of the time.

Turning to this clone: Its antigen is not known.

Between the trimmed V and J ends, which lost 1 base and 0 bases, there was a span of 10 bases. This CDR3 spans 15 amino acids. The germline gives CDR1 SGHKS, CDR2 YYEKEE (reference sequence). Sequencing used PBMCs. The source of this sequence is a man younger than 40 in good health and CMV-seropositive. The chain recombines TRBV5-5 with TRBJ1-2; D gene uncertain. The CDR3 region has the DNA TGTGCCAGCAGCTTGTTAGCCGAAACTAACTATGGCTACACCTTC. It encodes CASSLLAETNYGYTF. The variable domain in full, with the rest retrieved from reference TRBV5-5 and TRBJ1-2, is DAGVTQSPTHLIKTRGQQVTLRCSPISGHKSVSWYQQVLGQGPQFIFQYYEKEERGRGNFPDRFSARQFPNYSSELNVNALLLGDSALYLCASSLLAETNYGYTFGSGTRLTVV.